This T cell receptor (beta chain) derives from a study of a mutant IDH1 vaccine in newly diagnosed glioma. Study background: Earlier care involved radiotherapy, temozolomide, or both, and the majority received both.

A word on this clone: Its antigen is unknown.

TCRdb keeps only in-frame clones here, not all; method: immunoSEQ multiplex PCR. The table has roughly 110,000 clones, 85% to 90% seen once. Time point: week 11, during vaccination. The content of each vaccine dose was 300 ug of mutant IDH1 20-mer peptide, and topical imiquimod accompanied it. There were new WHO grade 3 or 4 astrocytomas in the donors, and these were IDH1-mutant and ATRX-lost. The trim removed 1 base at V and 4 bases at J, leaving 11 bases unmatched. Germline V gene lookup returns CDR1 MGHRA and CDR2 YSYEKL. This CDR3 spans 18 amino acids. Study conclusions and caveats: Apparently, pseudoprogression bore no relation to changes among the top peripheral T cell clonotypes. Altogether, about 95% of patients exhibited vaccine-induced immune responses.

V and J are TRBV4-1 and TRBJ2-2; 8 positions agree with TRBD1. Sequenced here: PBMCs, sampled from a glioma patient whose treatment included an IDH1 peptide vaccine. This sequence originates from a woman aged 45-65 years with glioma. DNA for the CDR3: TGCGCCAGCAGCCAAGCGACCCTCGGGACAGGTATCACCGGGGAGCTGTTTTTT. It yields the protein CASSQATLGTGITGELFF.